This T cell receptor (beta chain) came from a study of T-cell memory formation after mild COVID-19. Overall study findings and caveats: Confirmation was lacking for SARS-CoV-2 specificity of second-wave clones that peaked on day 37. Chiefly within CM and EM were the contracting CD4+ clones; CD8+ ones were within EMRA. Some clones that responded turned up in pre-infection memory, which suggests that cross-reactive memory joined in.

This clonotype has a handful of counts. What it binds is unknown. Employing constant-segment primers, 5'RACE generated TCR alpha and TCR beta cDNA libraries bearing sample barcodes and UMIs. TCRdb passed the 5' RACE reads through MiXCR, listing each CDR3 protein once. The sample includes about 500,000 distinct CDR3 sequences, approximately 20% of them seen just once. This CDR3 contains 16 residues. V lost 7 bases, J lost 3 bases, and 10 bases stayed unmatched. The germline V gene encodes CDR1 SGHRS and CDR2 YFSETQ. This chain joins TRBV5-1 and TRBJ2-1; 10 nucleotides align to TRBD2. Material: PBMCs or a T cell subset sorted from them (not recorded which). The receptor's source is an adult woman who had mild COVID-19 (a few samples of this study predate the infection). Cell type and time point are not known. The DNA of the CDR3 is TGCGCCAGCGCCCCAATGATAGCGGGGGGCTACAATGAGCAGTTCTTC. Residues: CASAPMIAGGYNEQFF.